Below are 10 T cell receptor beta chains sequenced from a single sample in a study of blood T cell repertoires in COVID-19. Measured with immunoSEQ multiplex PCR; TCRdb has only the in-frame clones, and not every one. The sample holds approximately 130,000 clones, around four fifths seen once. The sample was peripheral blood. These TCRs come from an elderly man with acute or convalescent COVID-19.

This clone was found a few times. The rearrangement links TRBV7-9 to TRBJ1-3, with TRBD1 matching 7 bases. Germline CDR1 reads SEHNR; CDR2 reads FQNEAQ (reference sequence). The CDR3 covers 13 residues. Trimming removed 11 bases from V and 0 bases from J; junction bases left unmatched: 4. For the CDR3, the DNA is TGTGCCGGACAGGCGCTCTCTGGAAACACCATATATTTT. It yields the protein CAGQALSGNTIYF.

The chain joins TRBV28 to TRBJ2-6; D is undetermined. Germline CDR1 reads MDHEN; CDR2 reads SYDVKM. Between the trimmed V and J ends, which lost 4 bases and 2 bases, there was a span of 9 bases. This CDR3 contains 15 residues. Written as DNA, the CDR3 is TGTGCCAGCAGTTACTCTATACCTGGGGCCAACGTCCTGACTTTC. Translating gives CASSYSIPGANVLTF.

This chain connects TRBV6-5 to TRBJ1-2; 10 bases line up with TRBD1. Germline V lookup: CDR1 MNHEY, CDR2 SVGAGI. This CDR3 region has 14 residues. Germline trimming cut 6 bases from V and 8 bases from J; bases unmatched to any gene: 9. CDR3 nucleotides: TGTGCCAGCAGCCAACCAAGGGACAGGGGCGGCTACACCTTC. It is translated as CASSQPRDRGGYTF.

The chain links TRBV19 to TRBJ2-4; D is ambiguous. This CDR3 is built from 17 residues. V was pared by 5 bases and J by 0 bases, with 17 bases between. CDR1 and CDR2 from the germline V gene are LNHDA and SQIVND (reference sequence). CDR3 loop: CASSPAGTVLAKNIQYF. The CDR3 DNA sequence: TGTGCCAGTAGTCCCGCTGGAACAGTCCTAGCCAAAAACATTCAGTACTTC.

In its sample, this clone was seen once. The J gene is TRBJ2-3, the V gene TRBV24-1; TRBD1 matches at 9 bases. Trimming took 3 bases from V and 5 from J; bases not matched to a gene: 11. The CDR3 extends over 17 amino acids. Germline V gene sequence: CDR1 KGHDR, CDR2 SFDVKD. CDR3 sequence: CATSDPTPGQGGDTQYF. DNA for the CDR3: TGTGCCACCAGTGATCCAACTCCGGGACAGGGAGGAGATACGCAGTATTTT.

J is TRBJ2-1 and V is TRBV5-5, with 11 nucleotides matching TRBD2. This CDR3 comprises 18 residues. CDR1 and CDR2 (germline): SGHKS, YYEKEE (reference sequence). V was clipped by 6 bases and J by 7 bases; unmatched bases: 18. The CDR3 nucleotides are TGTGCCAGCATCCCCCGATTAGGGGTAGCGGGGGGGAAGAATGAGCAGTTCTTC. This translates into CASIPRLGVAGGKNEQFF.

CDR3 in amino acids: CASRREQGVYNSPLHF. Written as DNA, the CDR3 is TGTGCCAGCAGGAGAGAACAGGGAGTTTATAATTCACCCCTCCACTTT. The chain carries TRBV2 and TRBJ1-6, with a possible D match to TRBD1 (6 bases). The CDR3 has 16 amino acids. Germline V gene data show CDR1 as SNHLY and CDR2 as FYNNEI. The V and J ends lost 6 bases and 4 bases respectively, with 16 bases between them.

V and J are TRBV7-9 and TRBJ1-1; D might be TRBD1 (5 bases). V shed 2 bases and J shed 5 bases, with 9 bases lying between them. There are 13 residues in the CDR3. Germline CDR1 and CDR2: SEHNR and FQNEAQ (reference sequence). The CDR3: CASSLKGETEAFF. Here the CDR3 DNA reads TGTGCCAGCAGCTTAAAAGGGGAAACTGAAGCTTTCTTT.

This clone appeared once. The CDR3: CASSRRTGTNTEAFF. The CDR3 bases are TGCGCCAGCAGCCGTCGGACAGGGACCAACACTGAAGCTTTCTTT. The chain is built from TRBV5-1 and TRBJ1-1; 8 nucleotides match TRBD1. With V trimmed by 4 bases and J by 2 bases, 7 bases remained unmatched. This CDR3 region has 15 residues. In germline, CDR1 is SGHRS, CDR2 YFSETQ.

This rearrangement joins TRBV3-1 (or the pseudogene TRBV3-2) to TRBJ1-1; D perhaps matches TRBD1 (5 bases). Trimming left V 0 bases short and J 0 bases short, with 8 bases between. The length of the CDR3 is 15 residues. CDR1 and CDR2 (germline): LGHDT, YNNKEL (reference sequence). The CDR3 here is CASSQDPRVNTEAFF. DNA of the CDR3: TGTGCCAGCAGCCAAGACCCCAGGGTGAACACTGAAGCTTTCTTT.